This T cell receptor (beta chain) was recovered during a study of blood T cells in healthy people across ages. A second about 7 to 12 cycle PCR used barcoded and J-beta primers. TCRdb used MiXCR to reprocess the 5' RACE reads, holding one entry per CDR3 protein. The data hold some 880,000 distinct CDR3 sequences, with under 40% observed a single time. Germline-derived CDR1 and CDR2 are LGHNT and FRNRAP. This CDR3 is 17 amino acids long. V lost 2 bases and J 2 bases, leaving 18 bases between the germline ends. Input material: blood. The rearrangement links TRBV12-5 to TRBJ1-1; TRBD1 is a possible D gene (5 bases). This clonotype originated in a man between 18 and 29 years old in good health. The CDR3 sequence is CASGLLKLPGSNTEAFF. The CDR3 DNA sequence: TGTGCTAGTGGTTTGCTCAAGCTGCCAGGGTCTAACACTGAAGCTTTCTTT.